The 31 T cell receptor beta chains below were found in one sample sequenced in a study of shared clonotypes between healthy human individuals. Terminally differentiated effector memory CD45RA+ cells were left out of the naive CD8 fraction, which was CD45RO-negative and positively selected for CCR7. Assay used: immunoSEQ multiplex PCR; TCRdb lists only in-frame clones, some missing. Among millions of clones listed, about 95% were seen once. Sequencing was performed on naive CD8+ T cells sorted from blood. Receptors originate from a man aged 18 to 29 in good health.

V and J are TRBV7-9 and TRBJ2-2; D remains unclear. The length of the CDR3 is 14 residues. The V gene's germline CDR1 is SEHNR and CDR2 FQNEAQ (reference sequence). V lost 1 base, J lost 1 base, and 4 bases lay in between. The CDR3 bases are TGTGCCAGCAGCTTAGTGATGAACACCGGGGAGCTGTTTTTT. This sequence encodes CASSLVMNTGELFF.

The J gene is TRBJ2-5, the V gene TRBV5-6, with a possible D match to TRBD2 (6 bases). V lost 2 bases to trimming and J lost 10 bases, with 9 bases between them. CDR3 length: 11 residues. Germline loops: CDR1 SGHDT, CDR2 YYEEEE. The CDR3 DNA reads TGTGCCAGCAGCTTTGGGGAGGACCAGTACTTC. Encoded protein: CASSFGEDQYF.

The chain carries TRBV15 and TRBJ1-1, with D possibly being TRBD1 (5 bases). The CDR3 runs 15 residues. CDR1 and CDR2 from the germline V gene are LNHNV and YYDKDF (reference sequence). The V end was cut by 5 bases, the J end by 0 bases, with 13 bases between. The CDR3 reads CATSHAGELNTEAFF. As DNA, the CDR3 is TGTGCCACCAGCCACGCGGGGGAACTGAACACTGAAGCTTTCTTT.

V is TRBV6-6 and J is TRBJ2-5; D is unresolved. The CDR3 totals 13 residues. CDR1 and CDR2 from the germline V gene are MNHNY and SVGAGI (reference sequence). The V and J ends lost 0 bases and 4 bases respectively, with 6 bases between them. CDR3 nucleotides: TGTGCCAGCAGTTACTCGTTAGCAGAGACCCAGTACTTC. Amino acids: CASSYSLAETQYF.

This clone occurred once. This CDR3 reads CASSEFGSNQPQHF. DNA for the CDR3: TGTGCCAGCAGTGAATTTGGGAGCAATCAGCCCCAGCATTTT. This chain connects TRBV25-1 to TRBJ1-5; D is unresolved. The germline gives CDR1 MGHDK, CDR2 SYGVNS. CDR3 size: 14 residues. The V gene lost 1 base and the J gene lost 1 base, with 5 bases spanning the gap.

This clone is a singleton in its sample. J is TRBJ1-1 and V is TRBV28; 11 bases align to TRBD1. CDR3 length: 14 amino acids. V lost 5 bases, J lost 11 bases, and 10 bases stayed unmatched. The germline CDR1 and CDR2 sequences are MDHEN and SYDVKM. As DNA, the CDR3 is TGTGCCAGCAGTCAAACGGACAGGGGGCGGGAGGCTTTCTTT. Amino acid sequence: CASSQTDRGREAFF. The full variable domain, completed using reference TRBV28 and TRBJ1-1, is DVKVTQSSRYLVKRTGEKVFLECVQDMDHENMFWYRQDPGLGLRLIYFSYDVKMKEKGDIPEGYSVSREKKERFSLILESASTNQTSMYLCASSQTDRGREAFFGQGTRLTVV.

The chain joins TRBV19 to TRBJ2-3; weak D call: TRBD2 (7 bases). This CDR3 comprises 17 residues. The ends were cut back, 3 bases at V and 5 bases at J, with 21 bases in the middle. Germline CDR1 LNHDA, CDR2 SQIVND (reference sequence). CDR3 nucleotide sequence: TGTGCCAGTAGTATGGGGGCCGCGGGAGTGTCAATAGATACGCAGTATTTT. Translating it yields CASSMGAAGVSIDTQYF.

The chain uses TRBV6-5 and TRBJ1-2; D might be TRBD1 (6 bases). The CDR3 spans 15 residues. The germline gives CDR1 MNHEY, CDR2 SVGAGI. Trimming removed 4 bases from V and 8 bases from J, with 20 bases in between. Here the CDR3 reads CASSSNLNRDMGYTF. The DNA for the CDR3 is TGTGCCAGCAGTTCCAACCTTAACAGGGATATGGGCTACACCTTC.

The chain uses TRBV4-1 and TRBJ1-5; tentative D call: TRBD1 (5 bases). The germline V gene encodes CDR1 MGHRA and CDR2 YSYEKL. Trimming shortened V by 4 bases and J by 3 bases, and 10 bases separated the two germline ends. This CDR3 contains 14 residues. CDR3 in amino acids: CASSPPGLNQPQHF. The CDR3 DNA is TGCGCCAGCAGCCCCCCAGGGCTCAATCAGCCCCAGCATTTT.

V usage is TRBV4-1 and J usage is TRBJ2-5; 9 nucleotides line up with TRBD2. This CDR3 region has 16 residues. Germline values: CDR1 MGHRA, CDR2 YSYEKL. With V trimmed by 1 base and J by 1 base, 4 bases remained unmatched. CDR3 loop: CASSQVLAGRQETQYF. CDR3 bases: TGCGCCAGCAGCCAAGTGCTAGCGGGGCGCCAAGAGACCCAGTACTTC.

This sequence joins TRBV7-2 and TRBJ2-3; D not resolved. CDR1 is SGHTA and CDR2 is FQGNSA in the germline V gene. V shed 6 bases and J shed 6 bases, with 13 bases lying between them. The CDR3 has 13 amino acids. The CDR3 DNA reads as TGTGCCAGCAGGCAGGTGACGAGGGATACGCAGTATTTT. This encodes CASRQVTRDTQYF.

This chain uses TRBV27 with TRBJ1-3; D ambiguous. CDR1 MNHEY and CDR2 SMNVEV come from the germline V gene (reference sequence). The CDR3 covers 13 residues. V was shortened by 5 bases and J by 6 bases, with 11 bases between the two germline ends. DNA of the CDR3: TGTGCCAGCAGTCCGGGAGCAGAAAACACCATATATTTT. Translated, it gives CASSPGAENTIYF.

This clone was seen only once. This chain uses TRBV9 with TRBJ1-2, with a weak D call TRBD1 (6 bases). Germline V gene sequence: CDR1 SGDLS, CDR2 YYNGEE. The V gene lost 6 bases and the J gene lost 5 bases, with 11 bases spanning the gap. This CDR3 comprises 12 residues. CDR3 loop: CASNLQGYGYTF. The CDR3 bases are TGTGCCAGCAACTTACAGGGATATGGCTACACCTTC.

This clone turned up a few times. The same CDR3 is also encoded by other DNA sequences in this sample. CDR3 loop: CASSFDRATGELFF. The CDR3 coding sequence is TGCGCCAGCAGCTTTGACAGGGCCACCGGGGAGCTGTTTTTT. V and J are TRBV5-1 and TRBJ2-2, with 7 bases lining up with TRBD1. The CDR3 has 14 residues. Germline CDR1 is SGHRS and CDR2 is YFSETQ. V lost 2 bases, J lost 4 bases, and 2 bases stayed unmatched.

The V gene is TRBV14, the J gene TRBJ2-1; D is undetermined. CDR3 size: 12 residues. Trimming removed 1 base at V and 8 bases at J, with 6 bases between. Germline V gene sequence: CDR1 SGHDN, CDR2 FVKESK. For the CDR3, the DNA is TGTGCCAGCAGCCAAGGATTCGATGAGCAGTTCTTC. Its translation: CASSQGFDEQFF. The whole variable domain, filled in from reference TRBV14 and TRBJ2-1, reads EAGVTQFPSHSVIEKGQTVTLRCDPISGHDNLYWYRRVMGKEIKFLLHFVKESKQDESGMPNNRFLAERTGGTYSTLKVQPAELEDSGVYFCASSQGFDEQFFGPGTRLTVL.

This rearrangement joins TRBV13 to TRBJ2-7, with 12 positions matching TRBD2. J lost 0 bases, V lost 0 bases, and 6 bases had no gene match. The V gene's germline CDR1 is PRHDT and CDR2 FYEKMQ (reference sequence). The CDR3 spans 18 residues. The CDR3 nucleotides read TGTGCCAGCAGCTTAGGCCCTTCTAGCGGGAGGGGCTCCTACGAGCAGTACTTC. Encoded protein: CASSLGPSSGRGSYEQYF.

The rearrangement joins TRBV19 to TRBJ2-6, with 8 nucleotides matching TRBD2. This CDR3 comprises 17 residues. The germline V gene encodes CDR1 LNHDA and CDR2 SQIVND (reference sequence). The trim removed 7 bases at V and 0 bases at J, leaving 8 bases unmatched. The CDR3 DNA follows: TGTGCCAGTATCCCGACAGCGGGGGCCTCTGGGGCCAACGTCCTGACTTTC. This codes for CASIPTAGASGANVLTF.

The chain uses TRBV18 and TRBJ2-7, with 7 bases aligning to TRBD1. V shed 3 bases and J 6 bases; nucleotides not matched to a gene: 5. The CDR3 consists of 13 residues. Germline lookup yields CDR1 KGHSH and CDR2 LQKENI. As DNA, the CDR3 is TGTGCCAGCTCACCTCAGACAGGGATCGAGCAGTACTTC. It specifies CASSPQTGIEQYF.

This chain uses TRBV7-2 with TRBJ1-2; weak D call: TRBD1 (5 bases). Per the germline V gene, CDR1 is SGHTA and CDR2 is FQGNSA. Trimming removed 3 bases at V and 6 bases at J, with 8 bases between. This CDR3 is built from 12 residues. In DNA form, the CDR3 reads TGTGCCAGCAGCTTGGGGGAGGATGGCTACACCTTC. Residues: CASSLGEDGYTF.

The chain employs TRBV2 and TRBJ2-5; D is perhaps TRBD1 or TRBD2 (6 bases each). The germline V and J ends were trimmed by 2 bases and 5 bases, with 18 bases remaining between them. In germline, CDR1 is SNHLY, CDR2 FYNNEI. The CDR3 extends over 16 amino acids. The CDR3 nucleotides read TGTGCCAGCAGTGAATGGGGGGTAGGGGGTACGGAGACCCAGTACTTC. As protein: CASSEWGVGGTETQYF.

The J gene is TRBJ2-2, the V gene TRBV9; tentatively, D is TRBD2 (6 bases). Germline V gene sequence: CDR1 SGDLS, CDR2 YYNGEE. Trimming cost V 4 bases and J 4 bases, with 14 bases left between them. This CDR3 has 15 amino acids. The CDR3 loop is CASSPRVGGTGELFF. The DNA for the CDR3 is TGTGCCAGCAGCCCTCGCGTGGGGGGCACCGGGGAGCTGTTTTTT.

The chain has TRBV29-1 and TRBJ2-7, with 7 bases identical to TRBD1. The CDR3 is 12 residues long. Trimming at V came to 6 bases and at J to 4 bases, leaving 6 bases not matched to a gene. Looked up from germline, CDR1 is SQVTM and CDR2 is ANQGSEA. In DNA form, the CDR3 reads TGCAGCGTCGGGACAGATGGATACGAGCAGTACTTC. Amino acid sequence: CSVGTDGYEQYF.

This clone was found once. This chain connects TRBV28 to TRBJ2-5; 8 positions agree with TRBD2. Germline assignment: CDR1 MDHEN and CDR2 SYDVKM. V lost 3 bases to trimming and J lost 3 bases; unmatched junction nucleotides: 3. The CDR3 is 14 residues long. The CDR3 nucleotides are TGTGCCAGCAGTTTTTTAGCGGGAAAAGAGACCCAGTACTTC. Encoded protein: CASSFLAGKETQYF.

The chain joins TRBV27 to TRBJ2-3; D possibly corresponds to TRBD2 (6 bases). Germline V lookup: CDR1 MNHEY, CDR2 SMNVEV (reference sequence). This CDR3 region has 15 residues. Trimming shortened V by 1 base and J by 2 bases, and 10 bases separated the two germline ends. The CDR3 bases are TGTGCCAGCAGTTTATTGGCTAGCGACACAGATACGCAGTATTTT. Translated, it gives CASSLLASDTDTQYF.

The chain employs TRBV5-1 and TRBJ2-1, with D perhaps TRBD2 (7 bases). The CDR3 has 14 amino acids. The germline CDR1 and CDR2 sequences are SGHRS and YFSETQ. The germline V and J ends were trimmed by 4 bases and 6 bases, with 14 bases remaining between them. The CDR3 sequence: CASSPEGGLNEQFF. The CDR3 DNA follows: TGCGCCAGCAGCCCCGAGGGGGGGCTCAATGAGCAGTTCTTC.

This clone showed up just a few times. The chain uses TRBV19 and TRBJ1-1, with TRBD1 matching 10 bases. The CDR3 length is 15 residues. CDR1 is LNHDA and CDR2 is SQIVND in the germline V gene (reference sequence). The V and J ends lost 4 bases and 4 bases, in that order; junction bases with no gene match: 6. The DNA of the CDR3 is TGTGCCAGTAGTACCGCGACAGGGGGCGGCACTGAAGCTTTCTTT. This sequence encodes CASSTATGGGTEAFF.

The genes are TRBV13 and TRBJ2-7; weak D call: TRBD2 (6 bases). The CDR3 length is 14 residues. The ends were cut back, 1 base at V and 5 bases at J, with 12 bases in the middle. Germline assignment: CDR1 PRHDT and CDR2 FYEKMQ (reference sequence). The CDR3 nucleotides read TGTGCCAGCAGCTTAGTCGGCAGGGAGGACGAGCAGTACTTC. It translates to CASSLVGREDEQYF.

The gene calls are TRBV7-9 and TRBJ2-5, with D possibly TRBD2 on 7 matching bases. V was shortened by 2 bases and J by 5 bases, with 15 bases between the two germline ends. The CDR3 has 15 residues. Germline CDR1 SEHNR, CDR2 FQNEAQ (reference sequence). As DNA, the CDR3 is TGTGCCAGCAGCTTACCCCCGGGGGGCTTTGAGACCCAGTACTTC. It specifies CASSLPPGGFETQYF.

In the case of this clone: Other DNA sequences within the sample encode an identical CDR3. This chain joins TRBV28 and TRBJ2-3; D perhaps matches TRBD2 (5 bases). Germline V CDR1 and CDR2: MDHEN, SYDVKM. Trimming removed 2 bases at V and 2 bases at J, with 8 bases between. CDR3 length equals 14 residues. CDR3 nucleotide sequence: TGTGCCAGCAGTTTAGCCGGGAACACAGATACGCAGTATTTT. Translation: CASSLAGNTDTQYF.

The DNA for the CDR3 is TGTGCCAGCAGCTTAAGCCGGGACACCTCGGAGGAACTGTTTTTT. It translates to CASSLSRDTSEELFF. The rearrangement uses TRBV7-9 and TRBJ1-4, with TRBD1 as a possible D gene (6 bases). Deletions cut 2 bases from V and 12 bases from J, with 19 bases between. The CDR3 has 15 residues. Germline V gives CDR1 SEHNR, CDR2 FQNEAQ (reference sequence).

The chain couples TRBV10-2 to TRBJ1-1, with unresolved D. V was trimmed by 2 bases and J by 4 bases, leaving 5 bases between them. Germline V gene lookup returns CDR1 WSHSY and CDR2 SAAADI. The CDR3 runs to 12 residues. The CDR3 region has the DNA TGCGCCAGCAGTGAGGGCGGCACTGAAGCTTTCTTT. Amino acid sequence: CASSEGGTEAFF.